This T cell receptor (beta chain) was retrieved from a study of OX40 agonist ivuxolimab in advanced cancers. Study-level background: Hepatocellular carcinoma, melanoma, renal cell or head and neck cancer was diagnosed in the dose-escalation patients.

Trimming took 1 base from V and 6 from J, leaving 10 bases between them. Germline V gene lookup returns CDR1 MRHNA and CDR2 SNTAGT. The CDR3 has 13 amino acids. Method: immunoSEQ multiplex PCR; TCRdb's copy keeps in-frame clones and lacks some. The sample includes tens of thousands of clones, about four fifths of them seen just once. The receptor's source is an adult with an advanced solid tumor such as melanoma, head and neck, liver or kidney cancer. Sequencing was performed on CD4+ or CD8+ T cells sorted from blood, taken in a trial of the OX40 agonist ivuxolimab. The genes are TRBV6-4 and TRBJ2-7; D is possibly TRBD1 (5 bases). The DNA for the CDR3 is TGTGCCAGCAGTGACTTGCCCCAGGGCGAGCAGTACTTC. Translation: CASSDLPQGEQYF.